This record covers a single T cell receptor beta chain. As yet, its antigen is unknown. The sample is drawn from a study of OX40 agonist ivuxolimab in advanced cancers. Study results and caveats: Dosing at 0.1 to 3.0 mg/kg was accompanied by clonal expansion of CD4+ and CD8+ blood T cells by week 6.

The CDR3 spans 14 residues. V was trimmed by 0 bases and J by 1 base, leaving 8 bases between them. Germline assignment: CDR1 SGDLS and CDR2 YYNGEE. Clones were sequenced by immunoSEQ multiplex PCR, and TCRdb holds only the in-frame ones, with some missing. The profile shows fewer than 95,000 clones, around 91% of them singletons. The sequence came from an adult with an advanced solid tumor such as melanoma, head and neck, liver or kidney cancer. V gene TRBV9 combines with J gene TRBJ2-7; D unresolved. The sequenced sample was CD4+ or CD8+ T cells sorted from blood, obtained in a trial of the OX40 agonist ivuxolimab. Here the CDR3 DNA reads TGTGCCAGCAGCGTAGAATCCGGATCCTACGAGCAGTACTTC. Translated, it gives CASSVESGSYEQYF.